This T cell receptor (beta chain) was recovered during a study of blood T cell repertoires in COVID-19. At the level of the study: Acute-phase and convalescent COVID-19 samples originated in the United States, Italy and Spain. T cells, B-cell-depleted T cells, or PBMCs supplied cDNA or gDNA.

In the original processing: Reference gene primer amplification gave nucleated cell count estimates. The protocol was immunoSEQ multiplex PCR, while the TCRdb copy is restricted to in-frame clones and leaves out a portion. Clone size and V and J calls were adopted from that table, with D and trimming inferred from the DNA. The sample contains under 300,000 clones, 85% to 90% of which appear only once. V lost 0 bases and J lost 1; bases outside the gene matches: 6. The length of the CDR3 is 16 residues. Germline V lookup: CDR1 SGHRS, CDR2 YFSETQ. The specimen sequenced was peripheral blood. This clonotype was sampled from a woman in her fifties or sixties with COVID-19, enrolled during active disease. This sequence joins TRBV5-1 and TRBJ1-2; 7 nucleotides agree with TRBD1. The CDR3 region has the DNA TGCGCCAGCAGCTTGGCCGGGGGACAGATTAACTATGGCTACACCTTC. It is translated as CASSLAGGQINYGYTF.